Listed below are T cell receptor beta chains from one sample, sequenced in a study of CD8 T cells in Susac syndrome. TCRdb re-derived calls from the immunoSEQ multiplex PCR reads in MiXCR, one entry per CDR3 protein. The table has fewer than 350,000 distinct CDR3 sequences, about 91% seen once; the top ten hold roughly 0.17%. Sequencing used CD8+ T cells from PBMCs. The source of these receptors is a human donor with multiple sclerosis. Both conserved end residues are part of each CDR3. Fields, in order: J gene, D gene, V gene, CDR3 length, clone size, CDR3 DNA, CDR3 protein. D genes are given only for firm matches. Some rows mark clone size as missing; the rest say once, few, many or name a class of expanded clone.

TRBJ2-3	-	TRBV24-1	14	-	TGTGCCACCAGTGAGCGGGCACCCACAGATACGCAGTATTTT	CATSERAPTDTQYF
TRBJ2-2	TRBD1	TRBV12-3/TRBV12-4	14	-	TGTGCCAGCAGTTTATTATCAGGGGGTGGGGAGCTGTTTTTT	CASSLLSGGGELFF
TRBJ1-1	TRBD1	TRBV4-2	15	-	TGTGCCAGCAGCCAAGCGAGGGGGCGAGACACTGAAGCTTTCTTT	CASSQARGRDTEAFF
TRBJ2-1	-	TRBV29-1	14	-	TGCAGCGTTGAAGCAGGGATCTCCTACAATGAGCAGTTCTTC	CSVEAGISYNEQFF
TRBJ1-2	-	TRBV27	14	-	TGTGCCAGCAGCGACACGCAGGGATGGTATGGCTACACCTTC	CASSDTQGWYGYTF
TRBJ2-7	-	TRBV5-1	14	few	TGCGCCAGCAGCCCCGGAGCCATCTCCTACGAGCAGTACTTC	CASSPGAISYEQYF
TRBJ2-1	TRBD2	TRBV9	16	-	TGTGCCAGCAGTGGCGATAGCGGGGGGGCTTTGAATGAGCAGTTCTTC	CASSGDSGGALNEQFF
TRBJ2-5	-	TRBV4-1	17	-	TGCGCCAGCAGCCAAGGAGCGGAGTGGGACCTCAGGAAGACCCAGTACTTC	CASSQGAEWDLRKTQYF
TRBJ2-1	-	TRBV7-8	14	-	TGTGCCAGCAGCTTAATCAGTAGGCCCAATGAGCAGTTCTTC	CASSLISRPNEQFF
TRBJ1-6	TRBD1	TRBV7-9	14	-	TGTGCCAGCAGCAGGGACAGGACGAATTCACCCCTCCACTTT	CASSRDRTNSPLHF